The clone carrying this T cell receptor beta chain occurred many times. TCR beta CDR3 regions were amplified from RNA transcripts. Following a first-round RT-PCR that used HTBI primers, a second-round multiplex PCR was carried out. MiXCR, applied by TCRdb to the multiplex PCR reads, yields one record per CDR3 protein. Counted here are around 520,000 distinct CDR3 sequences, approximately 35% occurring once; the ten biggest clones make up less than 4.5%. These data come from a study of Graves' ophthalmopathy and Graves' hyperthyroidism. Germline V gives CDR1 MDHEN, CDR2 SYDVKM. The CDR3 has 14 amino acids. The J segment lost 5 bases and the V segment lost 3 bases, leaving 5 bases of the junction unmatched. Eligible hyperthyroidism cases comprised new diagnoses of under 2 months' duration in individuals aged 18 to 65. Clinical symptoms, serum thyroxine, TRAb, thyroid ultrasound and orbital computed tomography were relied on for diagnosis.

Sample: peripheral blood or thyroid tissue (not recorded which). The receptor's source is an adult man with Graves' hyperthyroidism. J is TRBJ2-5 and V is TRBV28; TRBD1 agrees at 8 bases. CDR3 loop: CASSFSGQGETQYF. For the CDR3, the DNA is TGTGCCAGCAGTTTTTCCGGACAGGGTGAGACCCAGTACTTC.